This is a list of T cell receptor beta chains from one sample in a study of CD8+CD57+ T cells in acquired aplastic anemia. One entry per CDR3 protein results from TCRdb running MiXCR on the reads. Of roughly 190,000 distinct CDR3 sequences listed, around 47% were seen once; the top ten hold around 9.7%. The sample consisted of sorted CD4+, CD8+, or CD8+CD57+ T cells (not recorded which) from PBMCs. These receptors were taken from a human donor with aplastic anemia. Each CDR3 is given with its conserved first and last residue. The D gene is left open where the match is weak. Some rows have no size entry. The others give once, few or many, or a class for an expanded clone.

v_gene	abundance	j_gene	len	d_gene	CDR3aa	CDR3nt
TRBV7-6	.	TRBJ1-3	15	.	CASSLDPVSGNTIYF	TGTGCCAGCAGCTTAGATCCAGTCTCTGGAAACACCATATATTTT
TRBV7-6	.	TRBJ1-6	15	.	CASSLEGGGWSPLHF	TGTGCCAGCAGCTTAGAAGGCGGGGGTTGGTCACCCCTCCACTTT
TRBV11-2	many	TRBJ2-7	19	.	CASSLVGYGGIGTSYEQYF	TGTGCCAGCAGCTTAGTCGGATATGGCGGGATCGGTACCAGTTACGAGCAGTACTTC
TRBV2	.	TRBJ1-2	14	TRBD1	CASSEWTGGYGYTF	TGTGCCAGCAGTGAGTGGACAGGGGGCTATGGCTACACCTTC
TRBV7-9	.	TRBJ1-2	14	TRBD1	CASSPGQALGGYTF	TGTGCCAGCAGTCCGGGACAGGCCTTAGGGGGCTACACCTTC
TRBV5-4	.	TRBJ1-1	14	TRBD1	CASSYGTENTEAFF	TGTGCCAGCAGTTACGGGACAGAGAACACTGAAGCTTTCTTT
TRBV7-8	.	TRBJ1-1	11	.	CASSHIEGAFF	TGTGCCAGCAGCCACATAGAAGGAGCTTTCTTT
TRBV20-1	.	TRBJ1-6	14	TRBD1	CSAKTGTFASPLHF	TGCAGTGCAAAGACAGGGACTTTTGCCTCACCCCTCCACTTT
TRBV24-1	many	TRBJ2-3	16	TRBD2	CATSDLQTSGTDTQYF	TGTGCCACCAGTGATTTGCAGACTAGCGGCACAGATACGCAGTATTTT
TRBV10-1	.	TRBJ2-7	14	TRBD2	CASRGTSGRYEQYF	TGCGCCAGCAGGGGGACTAGCGGGAGGTACGAGCAGTACTTC
TRBV19	.	TRBJ1-1	13	.	CASSMAGSAEAFF	TGTGCCAGTAGTATGGCCGGAAGTGCTGAAGCTTTCTTT
TRBV10-3	.	TRBJ2-3	18	.	CAIKGPFGYDGNTDTQYF	TGTGCCATAAAGGGGCCCTTCGGGTACGACGGTAACACAGATACGCAGTATTTT
TRBV4-2	.	TRBJ2-7	15	.	CASSQSETPSYEQYF	TGTGCCAGCAGCCAGTCAGAGACACCCTCCTACGAGCAGTACTTC
TRBV12-3/TRBV12-4	once	TRBJ1-2	15	TRBD1	CASGPGQGVNYGYTF	TGTGCCAGCGGACCGGGACAGGGGGTTAACTATGGCTACACCTTC
TRBV12-3/TRBV12-4	once	TRBJ2-3	14	.	CASSNGRGTDTQYF	TGTGCCAGCAGTAACGGACGCGGGACAGATACGCAGTATTTT
TRBV12-3/TRBV12-4	.	TRBJ1-4	15	TRBD1	CASSSMGQGNEKLFF	TGTGCCAGCAGTTCAATGGGACAGGGAAATGAAAAACTGTTTTTT
TRBV7-2	many	TRBJ1-1	13	.	CASSPRLGEDAFF	TGTGCCAGCAGCCCACGTCTAGGGGAGGATGCTTTCTTT
TRBV11-1	.	TRBJ2-3	15	.	CASSFTVWGTDTQYF	TGTGCCAGCAGCTTTACAGTCTGGGGCACAGATACGCAGTATTTT
TRBV19	few	TRBJ2-7	14	.	CASSTSGVSYEQYF	TGTGCCAGTAGTACTTCCGGTGTCTCCTACGAGCAGTACTTC
TRBV20-1	.	TRBJ2-2	16	TRBD1	CSARDPGTGDTGELFF	TGCAGTGCTAGAGATCCCGGGACAGGGGACACCGGGGAGCTGTTTTTT
TRBV19	many	TRBJ2-2	11	.	CASSISGELFF	TGTGCCAGTAGTATAAGCGGGGAGCTGTTTTTT
TRBV12-3/TRBV12-4	.	TRBJ1-3	15	TRBD1	CAIRRDRGTGNTIYF	TGTGCCATAAGGCGGGACAGGGGTACTGGAAACACCATATATTTT
TRBV2	.	TRBJ1-3	13	.	CASSGGLSNTIYF	TGTGCCAGCAGTGGGGGGCTCTCGAACACCATATATTTT
TRBV7-6	.	TRBJ2-1	15	TRBD2	CASSSSGGLYNEQFF	TGTGCCAGCAGCTCTAGCGGGGGCCTCTACAATGAGCAGTTCTTC
TRBV29-1	once	TRBJ1-6	13	TRBD1	CSVRTGDNSPLHF	TGCAGCGTCCGGACAGGTGATAATTCACCCCTCCACTTT
TRBV7-9	.	TRBJ2-5	14	.	CASSLAGLQETQYF	TGTGCCAGCAGCTTGGCGGGCTTACAAGAGACCCAGTACTTC
TRBV6-1	.	TRBJ2-4	17	TRBD2	CASSERVGRGAKNIQYF	TGTGCCAGCAGTGAACGGGTCGGGAGGGGTGCCAAAAACATTCAGTACTTC
TRBV5-5	once	TRBJ1-1	13	.	CASSPLDGTEAFF	TGTGCCAGCAGCCCCCTAGATGGGACTGAAGCTTTCTTT
TRBV4-2	.	TRBJ2-5	13	.	CASEGRDPETQYF	TGTGCCAGCGAAGGGCGGGACCCAGAGACCCAGTACTTC
TRBV30	once	TRBJ1-1	12	TRBD1	CAFDRGGTEAFF	TGTGCCTTTGACAGGGGGGGCACTGAAGCTTTCTTT
TRBV5-4	.	TRBJ1-1	12	.	CASSLKGLVAFF	TGTGCCAGCAGCTTGAAGGGCCTGGTAGCTTTCTTT
TRBV4-1	.	TRBJ2-3	15	TRBD1	CASSQKQGAGDTQYF	TGCGCCAGCAGCCAGAAACAGGGGGCAGGGGATACGCAGTATTTT
TRBV5-6	.	TRBJ1-5	13	.	CASSSGQYQPQHF	TGTGCCAGCAGCTCTGGACAGTACCAGCCCCAGCATTTT
TRBV19	many	TRBJ2-7	13	.	CASSMYRSYEQYF	TGTGCCAGTAGTATGTACAGATCCTACGAGCAGTACTTC
TRBV29-1	many	TRBJ1-1	13	.	CSVSTAMNTEAFF	TGCAGCGTTTCGACAGCGATGAACACTGAAGCTTTCTTT
TRBV20-1	many	TRBJ1-6	15	.	CSARQGSSYNSPLHF	TGCAGTGCTAGACAGGGGAGCTCCTATAATTCACCCCTCCACTTT
TRBV7-2	many	TRBJ1-1	13	.	CASSGRVHTEAFF	TGTGCCAGCAGCGGCCGGGTACACACTGAAGCTTTCTTT
TRBV28	many	TRBJ1-2	14	.	CASSWGRGSNGYTF	TGTGCCAGCAGCTGGGGAAGGGGATCGAATGGCTACACCTTC
TRBV19	many	TRBJ1-2	15	TRBD1	CASSTWTGVDYGYTF	TGTGCCAGTAGTACCTGGACAGGGGTTGACTATGGCTACACCTTC
TRBV5-1	.	TRBJ2-1	16	.	CASSFGLTFSYNEQFF	TGCGCCAGCAGCTTCGGACTAACATTCTCCTACAATGAGCAGTTCTTC
TRBV12-3/TRBV12-4	.	TRBJ1-2	10	.	CASSLHGYTF	TGTGCCAGCAGCTTACATGGCTACACCTTC
TRBV5-4	many	TRBJ1-5	17	.	CASSLGRAPGSNQPQHF	TGTGCCAGCAGCTTGGGCAGGGCCCCTGGGAGCAATCAGCCCCAGCATTTT
TRBV7-2	many	TRBJ2-7	15	TRBD1	CASSSGQGSSYEQYF	TGTGCCAGCAGCTCAGGACAGGGTAGCTCCTACGAGCAGTACTTC
TRBV4-2	many	TRBJ2-7	14	.	CASSQDSTSYEQYF	TGTGCCAGCAGCCAAGATTCGACTTCCTACGAGCAGTACTTC
TRBV24-1	many	TRBJ2-7	14	.	CATSAAGLSYEQYF	TGTGCCACCAGTGCCGCCGGCCTCTCCTACGAGCAGTACTTC
TRBV7-2	.	TRBJ2-7	15	.	CASSLADVTLYEQYF	TGTGCCAGCAGCTTAGCGGATGTCACCCTCTACGAGCAGTACTTC
TRBV18	few	TRBJ2-5	13	TRBD2	CASSQAGGETQYF	TGTGCCAGCTCCCAGGCGGGGGGAGAGACCCAGTACTTC
TRBV5-1	.	TRBJ2-7	14	TRBD1	CASSTGQGADEQYF	TGCGCCAGCAGCACCGGACAGGGGGCTGACGAGCAGTACTTC
TRBV20-1	many	TRBJ1-2	13	.	CSARKDSHYGYTF	TGCAGTGCTAGAAAAGACAGCCACTATGGCTACACCTTC
TRBV15	.	TRBJ1-6	16	.	CATSRGSGGGHSPLHF	TGTGCCACCAGCAGGGGTTCTGGAGGGGGGCACTCACCCCTCCACTTT
TRBV19	.	TRBJ1-5	12	.	CASSIGSNYEHF	TGTGCCAGTAGTATTGGGAGCAACTACGAGCATTTT
TRBV20-1	few	TRBJ1-1	17	.	CSARDPMAGEVNTEAFF	TGCAGTGCTAGAGATCCGATGGCAGGGGAGGTGAACACTGAAGCTTTCTTT
TRBV24-1	many	TRBJ2-1	17	.	CATSPPFTQGPYNEQFF	TGTGCCACCAGCCCCCCTTTCACACAGGGACCCTACAATGAGCAGTTCTTC
TRBV10-3	few	TRBJ2-7	12	TRBD2	CALSGNSYEQYF	TGTGCCCTTAGCGGGAATTCCTACGAGCAGTACTTC
TRBV19	.	TRBJ1-6	16	.	CASSIAQAPYNSPLHF	TGTGCCAGTAGTATAGCGCAGGCACCCTATAATTCACCCCTCCACTTT
TRBV20-1	many	TRBJ2-7	16	.	CSARGWKSNGPYEQYF	TGCAGTGCTAGGGGTTGGAAGTCCAACGGCCCCTACGAGCAGTACTTC
TRBV11-2	few	TRBJ1-1	14	.	CASSLGGTNTEAFF	TGTGCCAGCAGCTTAGGGGGGACGAACACTGAAGCTTTCTTT
TRBV6-2/TRBV6-3	few	TRBJ1-4	21	.	CASSYYGVRVQDSATNEKLFF	TGTGCCAGCAGTTACTACGGGGTTCGGGTTCAGGACAGTGCAACTAATGAAAAACTGTTTTTT